The clone carrying this TCR beta chain was observed a handful of times. The data stem from a study of PD-L1 blockade in urothelial cancer. Across the study: About nine tenths of the roughly 29 patients comprised males who had bladder-origin urothelial cancer.

Germline-derived CDR1 and CDR2 are LNHDA and SQIVND (reference sequence). Trimming took off 9 bases at V and 5 bases at J, with 17 bases between the two ends. This CDR3 has 14 residues. Synthetic TCR analog templates were added to each PCR reaction. Clones were read by immunoSEQ multiplex PCR, and TCRdb kept only the in-frame ones, dropping some. The sample shows about 63,000 clones, roughly 79% of them seen only once. The time point: pretreatment peripheral blood. Disease in patients was locally advanced or metastatic urothelial carcinoma. This clonotype was sampled from a man in his sixties or seventies with urothelial cancer. The sample here was PBMCs, taken around atezolizumab (anti-PD-L1) treatment. The gene calls are TRBV19 and TRBJ1-5; TRBD1 might be the D (6 bases). The CDR3 DNA is TGTGCCAGCACCGCCGCGGCAGGGGATCAGCCCCAGCATTTT. It translates to CASTAAAGDQPQHF.